This passage covers 32 T cell receptor beta chains from one sample sequenced in a study of technical replicates of blood from a handful of donors. This table comes from immunoSEQ multiplex PCR, and its TCRdb copy is limited to in-frame clones, with some not included. The sample has 60,000 to 70,000 clones; 98% are singletons. The material sequenced was T cells isolated from PBMCs. The source is a human donor in good health.

This sequence joins TRBV18 and TRBJ1-2; TRBD1 is a possible D gene (6 bases). CDR1 and CDR2 from the germline V gene are KGHSH and LQKENI. V gave up 2 bases and J gave up 8 bases, with 18 bases separating them. The length of the CDR3 is 15 residues. The CDR3 DNA reads as TGTGCCAGCTCACCAATGGGAGGGACACTAAGGGGCTACACCTTC. Amino acids: CASSPMGGTLRGYTF. Full variable domain (remainder filled in from reference TRBV18 and TRBJ1-2): NAGVMQNPRHLVRRRGQEARLRCSPMKGHSHVYWYRQLPEEGLKFMVYLQKENIIDESGMPKERFSAEFPKEGPSILRIQQVVRGDSAAYFCASSPMGGTLRGYTFGSGTRLTVV.

The chain recombines TRBV28 with TRBJ2-5; 7 bases match TRBD1. The germline V gene has CDR1 MDHEN and CDR2 SYDVKM. The CDR3 totals 15 residues. Unmatched junction bases numbered 12, after V lost 6 bases and J lost 5 bases. The CDR3 DNA is TGTGCCAGCAGCCTCGAAGGGGGCGGAGGCGAGACCCAGTACTTC. Amino acid sequence: CASSLEGGGGETQYF.

This clone is a singleton in its sample. The rearrangement links TRBV10-1 to TRBJ2-1, with 9 bases that match TRBD2. This CDR3 spans 17 amino acids. The germline gives CDR1 WNHNN, CDR2 SYGVQD (reference sequence). J lost 3 bases, V lost 4 bases, and 10 bases had no gene match. The CDR3 loop reads CASSGPRASGVYNEQFF. In nucleotides, the CDR3 is TGCGCCAGCAGTGGGCCTCGGGCTAGCGGGGTCTACAATGAGCAGTTCTTC.

The rearrangement links TRBV5-1 to TRBJ2-5; TRBD1 aligns across 9 bases. Germline trimming cut 1 base from V and 5 bases from J; bases unmatched to any gene: 6. CDR1 and CDR2 from the germline V gene are SGHRS and YFSETQ. This CDR3 spans 15 amino acids. CDR3 sequence reads: CASSLSYRGHETQYF. As DNA, the CDR3 is TGCGCCAGCAGCTTGTCGTACAGGGGGCATGAGACCCAGTACTTC.

The rearrangement uses TRBV5-1 and TRBJ2-1, with 11 bases lining up with TRBD2. This CDR3 has 16 amino acids. CDR1 and CDR2 (germline): SGHRS, YFSETQ. The V gene end was trimmed by 2 bases and the J gene end by 5 bases; junction bases not matched to a gene: 6. The CDR3 nucleotides are TGCGCCAGCAGCTTTGGGACTAGCGGCTTTGACAATGAGCAGTTCTTC. Amino acids: CASSFGTSGFDNEQFF.

The V and J genes are TRBV6-6 and TRBJ1-1, with TRBD1 identical over 10 bases. CDR1 and CDR2 (germline): MNHNY, SVGAGI (reference sequence). The CDR3 length is 16 residues. The trim removed 4 bases at V and 2 bases at J, leaving 7 bases unmatched. CDR3: CASSFGTGVFNTEAFF. CDR3 nucleotides: TGTGCCAGCAGTTTCGGGACAGGGGTGTTTAACACTGAAGCTTTCTTT.

The V call is TRBV30, the J call TRBJ1-6; D unclear. V was trimmed by 7 bases and J by 0 bases, leaving 19 bases between them. Germline assignment: CDR1 GTSNPN and CDR2 SVGIG (reference sequence). CDR3 length: 17 amino acids. CDR3 nucleotides: TGTGCCTCCACGGAGGGCCATCGGAGCTCCTATAATTCACCCCTCCACTTT. Translation: CASTEGHRSSYNSPLHF.

The chain is built from TRBV28 and TRBJ2-5, with a tentative D call TRBD1 (6 bases). V lost 6 bases, J lost 5 bases, and 19 bases lay in between. This CDR3 comprises 15 residues. Germline V gene lookup returns CDR1 MDHEN and CDR2 SYDVKM. The CDR3 spells CASRPTGLQMETQYF. The CDR3, as DNA: TGTGCCAGCAGGCCGACAGGCCTACAGATGGAGACCCAGTACTTC. Drawing the rest from reference TRBV28 and TRBJ2-5, the complete variable domain is DVKVTQSSRYLVKRTGEKVFLECVQDMDHENMFWYRQDPGLGLRLIYFSYDVKMKEKGDIPEGYSVSREKKERFSLILESASTNQTSMYLCASRPTGLQMETQYFGPGTRLLVL.

This clone is a singleton in its sample. This chain joins TRBV7-8 and TRBJ2-7, with TRBD1 matching over 8 bases. The germline gives CDR1 SGHVS, CDR2 FQNEAQ. The CDR3 consists of 14 residues. Losses at the gene ends were 6 bases for V and 5 bases for J; bases not matched to a gene: 9. The CDR3 sequence: CASSFGQGVHEQYF. The DNA of the CDR3 is TGTGCCAGCAGTTTCGGACAGGGTGTCCACGAGCAGTACTTC. The full variable domain, completed using reference TRBV7-8 and TRBJ2-7, is GAGVSQSPRYKVAKRGQDVALRCDPISGHVSLFWYQQALGQGPEFLTYFQNEAQLDKSGLPSDRFFAERPEGSVSTLKIQRTQQEDSAVYLCASSFGQGVHEQYFGPGTRLTVT.

The chain employs TRBV28 and TRBJ2-7; 11 positions agree with TRBD2. The CDR3 runs to 14 residues. Germline V gives CDR1 MDHEN, CDR2 SYDVKM. J was trimmed by 2 bases and V by 10 bases; bases with no gene match: 7. The CDR3 DNA sequence: TGTGCCACCACTAGCGGGAGTTGGCCCTACGAGCAGTACTTC. Amino acid sequence: CATTSGSWPYEQYF.

V and J are TRBV1 and TRBJ1-5; the table gives TRBD1 as D, unverified against the DNA. TRBV1 is marked as a pseudogene. The length of the CDR3 is 17 residues. CDR3 DNA sequence: TGTACTCCAATACTGGGACAGTTTAAAGATAGCAATCAGCCCCAGCATTTT. Encoded protein: CTPILGQFKDSNQPQHF.

CDR3 sequence reads: CSSLQGNTIYF. The DNA for the CDR3 is TGCAGTAGCCTTCAGGGAAACACCATATATTTT. This chain links TRBV29-1 with TRBJ1-3; D is ambiguous. CDR1 and CDR2 from the germline V gene are SQVTM and ANQGSEA. The CDR3 has 11 residues.

This sequence joins TRBV5-1 and TRBJ2-2; D is unresolved. The CDR3 sequence is 16 residues long. CDR1 and CDR2 (germline): SGHRS, YFSETQ. V lost 0 bases and J 4 bases, leaving 13 bases between the germline ends. CDR3 sequence reads: CASSLDVAQFTGELFF. CDR3 nucleotide sequence: TGCGCCAGCAGCTTGGATGTTGCCCAGTTCACCGGGGAGCTGTTTTTT.

In this sample, this clone turned up once. The CDR3 DNA is TGTGCCAGCAGAGTCAGGAGCAATCAGCCCCAGCATTTT. Translation gives CASRVRSNQPQHF. The chain links TRBV6-5 to TRBJ1-5, with D hard to call. The CDR3 contains 13 residues. Trimming removed 6 bases from V and 1 base from J, with 7 bases in between. The germline CDR1 and CDR2 sequences are MNHEY and SVGAGI.

This rearrangement joins TRBV19 to TRBJ1-1; D perhaps matches TRBD1 (5 bases). The length of the CDR3 is 13 residues. V was pared by 3 bases and J by 5 bases, with 10 bases between. Germline CDR1 reads LNHDA; CDR2 reads SQIVND (reference sequence). CDR3 coding DNA: TGTGCCAGTAGTATGGGGGGAGGTACTGAAGCTTTCTTT. It encodes CASSMGGGTEAFF.

V gene TRBV10-1 combines with J gene TRBJ2-7, with D maybe TRBD2 (6 bases). Germline V lookup: CDR1 WNHNN, CDR2 SYGVQD (reference sequence). Trimming stripped 4 bases from V and 4 bases from J, with 14 bases between. The CDR3 extends over 14 amino acids. CDR3 in amino acids: CASSGGDQLYEQYF. The CDR3 region has the DNA TGCGCCAGCAGTGGCGGGGATCAGCTTTACGAGCAGTACTTC.

This sequence joins TRBV27 and TRBJ2-6; TRBD1 is a possible D gene (6 bases). V was clipped by 4 bases and J by 12 bases, with 13 bases between them. This CDR3 is 13 amino acids long. Germline CDR1 and CDR2: MNHEY and SMNVEV (reference sequence). The CDR3 bases are TGTGCCAGCAGTTCAGGGACATTGGCCGTCCTGACTTTC. It is translated as CASSSGTLAVLTF.

The chain carries TRBV5-4 and TRBJ1-6; perhaps TRBD1 as D (5 bases). CDR1 and CDR2 (germline): SGHNT, YYREEE (reference sequence). Trimming cost V 0 bases and J 13 bases, with 8 bases left between them. The CDR3 is made up of 12 amino acids. The CDR3 loop is CASSLVGVPLHF. CDR3 sequence (DNA): TGTGCCAGCAGCTTGGTAGGGGTTCCCCTCCACTTT.

The gene calls are TRBV6-5 and TRBJ2-3; no clear D gene. The CDR3 is 11 amino acids. Germline V gives CDR1 MNHEY, CDR2 SVGAGI. The V end lost 7 bases, the J end lost 4 bases, and 6 bases lay between the germline ends. CDR3 nucleotides: TGTGCCAGCACCTCAGCAGATACGCAGTATTTT. Its translation is CASTSADTQYF.

CDR3 nucleotide sequence: TGTGCCAGCAGTTCCCGGGATCCCAATGAGCAGTTCTTC. This encodes CASSSRDPNEQFF. The chain has TRBV6-1 and TRBJ2-1, with D possibly being TRBD2 (5 bases). This CDR3 comprises 13 residues. Trimming took 5 bases from V and 6 from J, leaving 11 bases between them. Germline V gene lookup returns CDR1 MNHNS and CDR2 SASEGT.

This clone was seen once. The chain combines TRBV5-1 with TRBJ2-1; 10 bases fit TRBD1. The CDR3 length is 15 residues. V was pared by 4 bases and J by 2 bases, with 3 bases of the junction left unmatched. Germline V gene lookup returns CDR1 SGHRS and CDR2 YFSETQ. CDR3 in amino acids: CASSPGQGTYNEQFF. CDR3 nucleotides: TGCGCCAGCAGCCCGGGACAGGGGACCTACAATGAGCAGTTCTTC.

In this sample, this clone turned up once. This chain joins TRBV13 and TRBJ2-1, with 9 positions matching TRBD2. The CDR3 extends over 18 amino acids. Germline lookup yields CDR1 PRHDT and CDR2 FYEKMQ (reference sequence). The ends lost 2 bases at V and 4 bases at J; junction bases unmatched: 12. Written as DNA, the CDR3 is TGTGCCAGCAGCTTATCGAGCTATAGAGCGGGGGGATACAATGAGCAGTTCTTC. Its protein product is CASSLSSYRAGGYNEQFF.

The chain is built from TRBV10-3 and TRBJ2-1; 12 nucleotides line up with TRBD2. The CDR3 consists of 18 residues. V lost 4 bases and J lost 0; bases outside the gene matches: 7. The germline CDR1 and CDR2 sequences are ENHRY and SYGVKD. CDR3: CAISAGTSGRSSYNEQFF. DNA of the CDR3: TGTGCCATCAGTGCTGGGACTAGCGGGCGCAGCTCCTACAATGAGCAGTTCTTC.

This rearrangement joins TRBV7-8 to TRBJ2-5; the match to TRBD2 covers 7 bases. Unmatched junction bases numbered 8, after V lost 2 bases and J lost 5 bases. CDR3 length equals 15 residues. Germline CDR1 reads SGHVS; CDR2 reads FQNEAQ. CDR3 sequence (DNA): TGTGCCAGCAGCTTATTGGCGGGAGTTTCTGAGACCCAGTACTTC. It is translated as CASSLLAGVSETQYF.

The chain couples TRBV27 to TRBJ2-7; 8 bases agree with TRBD2. CDR1 MNHEY and CDR2 SMNVEV come from the germline V gene (reference sequence). The CDR3 has 14 amino acids. V shed 6 bases, J shed 0 bases, and the junction held 4 bases outside the gene matches. CDR3 sequence: CASSLTSASYEQYF. The CDR3 DNA reads as TGTGCCAGCAGCTTGACTAGCGCCTCCTACGAGCAGTACTTC.

The gene calls are TRBV4-1 and TRBJ2-3; 10 nucleotides line up with TRBD2. The ends lost 2 bases at V and 3 bases at J; junction bases unmatched: 5. The length of the CDR3 is 16 residues. CDR1 and CDR2 (germline): MGHRA, YSYEKL. In nucleotides, the CDR3 is TGCGCCAGCAGCCAAATAACTAGCGGGGTGACAGATACGCAGTATTTT. As protein: CASSQITSGVTDTQYF.

The chain employs TRBV27 and TRBJ1-5; tentatively, D is TRBD1 (5 bases). CDR1 is MNHEY and CDR2 is SMNVEV in the germline V gene (reference sequence). Trimming left V 3 bases short and J 4 bases short, with 19 bases between. The CDR3 extends over 17 amino acids. The CDR3 DNA reads TGTGCCAGCAGTTTTCTTAGGGGCGCAGAGAAGAATCAGCCCCAGCATTTT. Amino acid sequence: CASSFLRGAEKNQPQHF.

This clone was counted a few times. The chain recombines TRBV18 with TRBJ1-6, with D possibly matching TRBD1 (6 bases). V lost 6 bases and J lost 7, with 16 bases in between. The CDR3 is 15 amino acids. Germline V gene data show CDR1 as KGHSH and CDR2 as LQKENI. DNA for the CDR3: TGTGCCAGCTCGCTAAACAGGGATTTCAATTCACCCCTCCACTTT. It specifies CASSLNRDFNSPLHF.

This chain links TRBV5-1 with TRBJ2-3; D is perhaps TRBD1 (5 bases). This CDR3 region has 14 residues. Germline values: CDR1 SGHRS, CDR2 YFSETQ. V lost 2 bases and J lost 1, with 8 bases in between. As DNA, the CDR3 is TGCGCCAGCAGCTTATCAGGGCGCACAGATACGCAGTATTTT. Its translation is CASSLSGRTDTQYF.

This chain connects TRBV27 to TRBJ2-7, with D possibly being TRBD2 (6 bases). V was clipped by 0 bases and J by 6 bases, with 9 bases between them. The CDR3 length is 13 residues. Germline V gives CDR1 MNHEY, CDR2 SMNVEV (reference sequence). CDR3 residues: CASSLSPGSEQYF. The DNA for the CDR3 is TGTGCCAGCAGTTTATCCCCCGGGAGCGAGCAGTACTTC.

The V and J genes are TRBV30 and TRBJ2-1; 8 nucleotides agree with TRBD1. There are 14 residues in the CDR3. V shed 5 bases and J 4 bases; nucleotides not matched to a gene: 7. The germline CDR1 and CDR2 sequences are GTSNPN and SVGIG (reference sequence). CDR3 sequence reads: CAWDTGGWYNEQFF. The CDR3 nucleotides read TGTGCCTGGGATACAGGGGGTTGGTACAATGAGCAGTTCTTC.

V gene TRBV7-8 combines with J gene TRBJ2-7; tentative D call: TRBD2 (6 bases). Germline V gene lookup returns CDR1 SGHVS and CDR2 FQNEAQ. V shed 2 bases and J shed 3 bases, with 14 bases lying between them. This CDR3 spans 15 amino acids. CDR3 coding DNA: TGTGCCAGCAGCTTAATGTCCGAAGCGGGCTACGAGCAGTACTTC. It translates to CASSLMSEAGYEQYF.